This entry is about one T cell receptor beta chain. The CDR3 contains 18 residues. V lost 5 bases, J lost 7 bases, and 12 bases stayed unmatched. Germline CDR1 and CDR2: MNHEY and SMNVEV (reference sequence). These data originate in a study of technical replicates of blood from a handful of donors. Clones were read by immunoSEQ multiplex PCR, and TCRdb kept only the in-frame ones, dropping some. This sample has about 66,000 clones, with roughly nine tenths found just once. This chain connects TRBV27 to TRBJ2-1, with 15 bases fitting TRBD2. The TCR comes from a human donor in good health. The source material was T cells isolated from PBMCs. This CDR3 reads CASSTWTSGRALYNEQFF. Written as DNA, the CDR3 is TGTGCCAGCAGTACCTGGACTAGCGGGAGGGCCCTATATAATGAGCAGTTCTTC.